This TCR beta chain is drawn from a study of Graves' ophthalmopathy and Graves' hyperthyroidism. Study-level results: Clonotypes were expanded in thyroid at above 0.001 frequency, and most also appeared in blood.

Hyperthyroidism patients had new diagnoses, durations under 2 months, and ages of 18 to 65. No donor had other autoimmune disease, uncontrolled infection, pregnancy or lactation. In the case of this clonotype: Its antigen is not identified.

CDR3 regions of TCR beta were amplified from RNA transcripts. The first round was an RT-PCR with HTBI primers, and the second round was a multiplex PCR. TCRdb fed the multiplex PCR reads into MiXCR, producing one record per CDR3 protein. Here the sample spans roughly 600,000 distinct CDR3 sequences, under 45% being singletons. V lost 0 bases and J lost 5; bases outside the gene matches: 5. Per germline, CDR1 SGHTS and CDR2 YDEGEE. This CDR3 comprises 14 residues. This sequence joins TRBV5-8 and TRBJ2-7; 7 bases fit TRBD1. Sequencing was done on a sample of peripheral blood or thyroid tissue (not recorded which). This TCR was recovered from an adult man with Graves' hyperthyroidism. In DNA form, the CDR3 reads TGTGCCAGCAGCTTGGACAGGGGACACCACGAGCAGTACTTC. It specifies CASSLDRGHHEQYF.